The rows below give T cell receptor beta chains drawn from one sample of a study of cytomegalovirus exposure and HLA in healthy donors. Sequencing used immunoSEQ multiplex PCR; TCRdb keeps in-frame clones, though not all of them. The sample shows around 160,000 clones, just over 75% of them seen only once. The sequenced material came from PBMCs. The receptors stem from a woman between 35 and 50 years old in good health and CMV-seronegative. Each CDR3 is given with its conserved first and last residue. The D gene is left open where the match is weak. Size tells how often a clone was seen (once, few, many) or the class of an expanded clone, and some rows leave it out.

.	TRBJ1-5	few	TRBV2	CASSGQRDQPQHF	TGTGCCAGCAGTGGGCAGCGGGATCAGCCCCAGCATTTT
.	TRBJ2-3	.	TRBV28	CASSSPGGESTDTQYF	TGTGCCAGCAGCAGCCCGGGGGGCGAAAGCACAGATACGCAGTATTTT
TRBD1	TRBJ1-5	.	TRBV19	CASSMGQGVFEPQHF	TGTGCCAGTAGTATGGGGCAGGGGGTTTTTGAGCCCCAGCATTTT
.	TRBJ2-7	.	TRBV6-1	CASSARAGTDYEQYF	TGTGCCAGCAGTGCCCGGGCGGGAACCGACTACGAGCAGTACTTC
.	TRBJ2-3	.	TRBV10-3	CAIRVGTDTQYF	TGTGCCATTCGCGTCGGGACAGATACGCAGTATTTT
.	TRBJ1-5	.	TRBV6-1	CASINQGGGNQPQHF	TGTGCCAGCATTAATCAGGGAGGCGGCAATCAGCCCCAGCATTTT
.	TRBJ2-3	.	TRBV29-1	CSASPQVVGTDTQYF	TGCAGCGCCTCCCCCCAGGTTGTTGGCACAGATACGCAGTATTTT
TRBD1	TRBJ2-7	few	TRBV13	CASSQTWGTGGAQSYEQYF	TGTGCCAGCAGCCAAACCTGGGGGACAGGGGGCGCGCAATCCTACGAGCAGTACTTC
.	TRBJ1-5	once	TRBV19	CASSMGRNQPQHF	TGTGCCAGTAGTATGGGCAGAAATCAGCCCCAGCATTTT
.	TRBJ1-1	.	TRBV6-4	CASSADMNTEAFF	TGTGCCAGCAGTGCCGACATGAACACTGAAGCTTTCTTT
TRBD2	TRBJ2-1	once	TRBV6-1	CASSPLDVAGMEQFF	TGTGCCAGCAGTCCCTTAGACGTAGCGGGGATGGAGCAGTTCTTC
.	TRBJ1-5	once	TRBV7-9	CASSLGTGLNQPQHF	TGTGCCAGCAGCTTGGGAACAGGGCTAAATCAGCCCCAGCATTTT
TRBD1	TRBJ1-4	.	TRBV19	CASSIVGTGGASEKLFF	TGTGCCAGTAGTATTGTCGGGACAGGGGGCGCGTCTGAAAAACTGTTTTTT
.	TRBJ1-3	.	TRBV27	CASSDTGFYGNTIYF	TGTGCCAGCAGTGACACAGGGTTTTACGGAAACACCATATATTTT
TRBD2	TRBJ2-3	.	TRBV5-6	CASSRRRSPGLAGDTQYF	TGTGCCAGCAGCCGCCGCCGATCACCGGGACTAGCAGGGGATACGCAGTATTTT
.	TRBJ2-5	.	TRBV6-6	CASSYGASQETQYF	TGTGCCAGCAGTTACGGGGCCAGCCAAGAGACCCAGTACTTC
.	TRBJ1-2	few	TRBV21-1	CASSKGWPPGTF	TGTGCCAGCAGCAAAGGTTGGCCGCCGGGGACCTTC
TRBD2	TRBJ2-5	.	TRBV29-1	CSAILAGGPQETQYF	TGCAGCGCCATACTAGCGGGAGGGCCCCAAGAGACCCAGTACTTC
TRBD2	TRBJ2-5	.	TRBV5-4	CASSPQHRLAGVIETQYF	TGTGCCAGCTCCCCACAGCACAGACTAGCGGGAGTTATCGAGACCCAGTACTTC
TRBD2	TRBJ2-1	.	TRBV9	CASSASGREYNEQFF	TGTGCCAGCAGCGCTAGCGGGAGGGAATACAATGAGCAGTTCTTC